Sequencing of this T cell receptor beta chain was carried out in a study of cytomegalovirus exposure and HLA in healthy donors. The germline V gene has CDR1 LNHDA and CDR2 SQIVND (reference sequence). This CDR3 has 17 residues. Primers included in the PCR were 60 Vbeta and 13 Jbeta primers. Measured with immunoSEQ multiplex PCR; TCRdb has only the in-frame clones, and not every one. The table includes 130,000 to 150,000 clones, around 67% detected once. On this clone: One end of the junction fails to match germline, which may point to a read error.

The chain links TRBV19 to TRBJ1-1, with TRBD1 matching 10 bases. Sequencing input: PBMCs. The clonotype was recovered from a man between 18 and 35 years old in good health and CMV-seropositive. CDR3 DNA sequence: TGTGCCAGTAGGCCGGGACAGGGGCCGAGGAGGAACCCTGAAGCTTTCTTT. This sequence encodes CASRPGQGPRRNPEAFF.